This TCR beta chain was identified during a study of PD-L1 blockade in urothelial cancer. Study in general: Starting in the mid-2010s, patients were given atezolizumab (1,200 mg intravenously every 3 weeks). About 90% of the roughly 29 patients were males with bladder-origin urothelial cancer. Analyses used blood from 3 weeks (second dose) and 6 weeks after treatment start. Each participant's history included 0 to 3 prior chemotherapy regimens.

Measured with immunoSEQ multiplex PCR; TCRdb has only the in-frame clones, and not every one. The sample lists around 53,000 clones; approximately 85% were seen once. Documented time point: peripheral blood 6 weeks after treatment start. The germline V gene has CDR1 GTSNPN and CDR2 SVGIG (reference sequence). V trimming: 4 bases; J trimming: 3 bases; junction bases outside the gene matches: 7. CDR3 length: 14 amino acids. J is TRBJ2-5 and V is TRBV30; TRBD1 matches 8 bases. This specimen was PBMCs, taken around atezolizumab (anti-PD-L1) treatment. This receptor was taken from a man aged 50 or older with urothelial cancer. The CDR3 coding sequence is TGTGCCTGGACCGTTCAGGGGGCCGAAGAGACCCAGTACTTC. Translation: CAWTVQGAEETQYF.